These 11 T cell receptor beta chains were sequenced from one sample in a study of blood T cell repertoires in COVID-19. Using immunoSEQ multiplex PCR, the repertoire was profiled, and TCRdb retains in-frame clones only, with some absent. Of about 400,000 clones in the sample, around 90% are singletons; the top ten hold 2% to 2.5%. Specimen: PBMCs or T cells enriched from blood (not recorded which). These receptors originate from a woman aged 40-49 years with acute COVID-19.

V usage is TRBV11-3 and J usage is TRBJ2-1, with D perhaps matching TRBD2 (5 bases). Deletions cut 2 bases from V and 4 bases from J, with 9 bases between. Germline V lookup: CDR1 SGHNT, CDR2 YENEEA. The CDR3 is 14 amino acids. CDR3 sequence: CASSLSSVYNEQFF. The CDR3 bases are TGTGCCAGCAGCTTAAGTAGCGTTTACAATGAGCAGTTCTTC.

The chain employs TRBV2 and TRBJ2-7; maybe TRBD2 (5 bases). The CDR3 has 14 amino acids. Germline V gene sequence: CDR1 SNHLY, CDR2 FYNNEI. V was trimmed by 6 bases and J by 2 bases, leaving 14 bases between them. The CDR3 protein is CASSPDFRPYEQYF. The DNA for the CDR3 is TGTGCCAGCAGCCCGGACTTCAGACCCTACGAGCAGTACTTC.

CDR3 amino acids: CASSPRDRENTEAFF. The CDR3 DNA follows: TGTGCCAGCAGCCCAAGAGACAGAGAGAACACTGAAGCTTTCTTT. J is TRBJ1-1 and V is TRBV5-4, with D perhaps TRBD1 (5 bases). The ends were cut back, 4 bases at V and 1 base at J, with 14 bases in the middle. Germline V gene data show CDR1 as SGHNT and CDR2 as YYREEE (reference sequence). The length of the CDR3 is 15 residues.

Details on this clone: Other nucleotide sequences from this sample produce the same CDR3. J is TRBJ1-1 and V is TRBV10-3; a weak D match, TRBD1 (5 bases). Germline V gene data show CDR1 as ENHRY and CDR2 as SYGVKD. Trimming took 5 bases from V and 1 from J, leaving 8 bases between them. The length of the CDR3 is 13 residues. In DNA form, the CDR3 reads TGTGCCATCAGTCTGCAGGGGAACACTGAAGCTTTCTTT. This encodes CAISLQGNTEAFF.

This rearrangement joins TRBV3-1 (or the pseudogene TRBV3-2) to TRBJ2-7; 9 nucleotides align to TRBD1. V lost 2 bases and J lost 5; bases outside the gene matches: 4. The CDR3 contains 14 residues. Germline CDR1 and CDR2: LGHDT and YNNKEL (reference sequence). CDR3 loop: CASSQYRDRDEQYF. The CDR3 bases are TGTGCCAGCAGCCAATACCGGGACAGGGACGAGCAGTACTTC.

The genes are TRBV7-9 and TRBJ1-2; 7 bases map to TRBD1. J gave up 7 bases and V 4 bases, and 9 bases lay outside the gene matches. Looked up from germline, CDR1 is SEHNR and CDR2 is FQNEAQ (reference sequence). This CDR3 has 14 amino acids. The CDR3 here is CASSSATGLGGYTF. DNA of the CDR3: TGTGCCAGCAGCTCAGCGACAGGGTTGGGTGGCTACACCTTC.

This chain's CDR3 is CASSETQGWEQYF. The CDR3 DNA reads TGCGCCAGCAGTGAGACCCAGGGGTGGGAGCAGTACTTC. The chain links TRBV10-1 to TRBJ2-7; D perhaps matches TRBD1 (6 bases). CDR1 WNHNN and CDR2 SYGVQD come from the germline V gene (reference sequence). V lost 2 bases and J 7 bases, leaving 12 bases between the germline ends. This CDR3 region has 13 residues.

Notes on this clone: Other DNA sequences in this specimen translate into the identical CDR3. Written as DNA, the CDR3 is TGTGCCAGCAGCCCAAATAGCAATCAGCCCCAGCATTTT. It yields the protein CASSPNSNQPQHF. The chain couples TRBV12-3 or TRBV12-4 to TRBJ1-5; D unclear. The germline V and J ends were trimmed by 6 bases and 0 bases, with 6 bases remaining between them. The CDR3 length is 13 residues.

V gene TRBV10-3 combines with J gene TRBJ1-2; TRBD1 agrees at 8 bases. Unmatched junction bases numbered 14, after V lost 8 bases and J lost 6 bases. Germline V gene sequence: CDR1 ENHRY, CDR2 SYGVKD. The CDR3 has 15 residues. This chain's CDR3 is CAIHKAGGGFDGYTF. The CDR3 bases are TGTGCCATCCATAAGGCAGGGGGCGGTTTTGATGGCTACACCTTC.

This clone was detected a few times. The chain couples TRBV4-1 to TRBJ1-6; TRBD1 matches at 9 bases. Germline values: CDR1 MGHRA, CDR2 YSYEKL. This CDR3 has 15 residues. V was pared by 0 bases and J by 10 bases, with 4 bases of the junction left unmatched. The CDR3 here is CASSQDQQGASPLHF. The CDR3 DNA reads TGCGCCAGCAGCCAAGATCAACAGGGGGCATCACCCCTCCACTTT.

CDR3 region: CASSVGGLPTDTQYF. The CDR3 nucleotides are TGTGCCAGCAGCGTAGGAGGCCTACCCACAGATACGCAGTATTTT. V and J are TRBV9 and TRBJ2-3; D gene unclear. There are 15 residues in the CDR3. The ends were cut back, 0 bases at V and 2 bases at J, with 10 bases in the middle. Germline-derived CDR1 and CDR2 are SGDLS and YYNGEE.